This T cell receptor beta chain comes out of a study of regulatory T cells in long-lasting Graves disease. Trimming cost V 4 bases and J 4 bases; bases outside gene matches: 7. Germline V CDR1 and CDR2: SQVTM, ANQGSEA. The CDR3 has 14 residues. The table lists this clonotype with many counts. The time point here: persistent/refractory GD, antithyroid drugs over 5 years with positive TRAb. Following extraction of RNA from PBMCs, that RNA was used to make the TCR library. The TCR beta library used iRepertoire HTBI primers with Arm-PCR amplification of CDR3. TCRdb independently ran MiXCR on the multiplex PCR reads; one entry per CDR3 protein. The sample lists roughly 300,000 distinct CDR3 sequences; about 19% were seen once.

The material was peripheral blood mononuclear cells (PBMCs), obtained when the disease was refractory, from a patient treated with antithyroid drugs. The TCR comes from a female donor with Graves disease. The chain uses TRBV29-1 and TRBJ1-1, with TRBD1 matching 9 bases. The CDR3 region has the DNA TGCAGCGTTGTTGGGAGACAGGGGGTCACTGAAGCTTTCTTT. Residues: CSVVGRQGVTEAFF.